This T cell receptor (beta chain) derives from a study of blood T cell repertoires in COVID-19. Turning to the study itself: Italy, Spain and the United States were the sources of the convalescent and acute COVID-19 samples.

CDR1 and CDR2 (germline): LNHDA, SQIVND (reference sequence). The CDR3 length is 17 residues. J was trimmed by 0 bases and V by 5 bases; bases with no gene match: 9. Authors' data handling: Amplifying reference gene primers gave estimates of nucleated cell counts. Repertoires were generated with immunoSEQ multiplex PCR, while TCRdb's copy carries only in-frame clones and drops some. V and J calls and clone size are those listed in that table; D and trimming were worked out from the DNA. Seen here are 80,000 or so clones, 65% to 90% observed once, and the top ten hold around 43%. The chain joins TRBV19 to TRBJ2-1, with TRBD2 identical over 8 bases. Source material: peripheral blood. The receptor's source is a man aged 80 or over with acute or convalescent COVID-19. In DNA form, the CDR3 reads TGTGCCAGTAGTGTTGGGGTAGCGGGAAGCTCCTACAATGAGCAGTTCTTC. Residues: CASSVGVAGSSYNEQFF.